A selection of T cell receptor beta chains follows, all from one sample in a study of T cells after yellow fever vaccination. TCRdb independently ran MiXCR on the 5' RACE reads; one entry per CDR3 protein. The sample holds a few hundred thousand distinct CDR3 sequences, about 12% seen once. The material was CD4+ T cells sorted from PBMCs, obtained 15 days after the yellow fever booster vaccination. The receptors were sampled from a man aged 18 to 30 who received the YFV17D yellow fever vaccine. Each CDR3 is given with its conserved first and last residue. The D gene is left open where the match is weak. Where a row states a size, it is once, few, many or the class of an expanded clone; other rows omit it.

D gene: -; V gene: TRBV6-5; J gene: TRBJ2-1; clone size: -; CDR3 protein: CASSLARGEQFF; CDR3 DNA: TGTGCCAGCAGCCTCGCGAGGGGTGAGCAGTTCTTC
D gene: -; V gene: TRBV5-1; J gene: TRBJ2-1; clone size: -; CDR3 protein: CASSLGPYRVSHYNEQFF; CDR3 DNA: TGCGCCAGCAGCTTGGGGCCCTACAGGGTTTCCCACTACAATGAGCAGTTCTTC
D gene: -; V gene: TRBV7-8; J gene: TRBJ1-3; clone size: few; CDR3 protein: CASSLGTGGSGNTIYF; CDR3 DNA: TGTGCCAGCAGCTTAGGGACGGGGGGCTCTGGAAACACCATATATTTT
D gene: TRBD1; V gene: TRBV5-1; J gene: TRBJ2-3; clone size: -; CDR3 protein: CASSLGGRGSTDTQYF; CDR3 DNA: TGCGCCAGCAGCTTGGGGGGCAGGGGGAGCACAGATACGCAGTATTTT
D gene: TRBD1; V gene: TRBV25-1; J gene: TRBJ1-2; clone size: -; CDR3 protein: CASSESWTGHGYTF; CDR3 DNA: TGTGCCAGCAGTGAATCGTGGACAGGCCATGGCTACACCTTC
D gene: -; V gene: TRBV4-2; J gene: TRBJ2-1; clone size: -; CDR3 protein: CASSPGRILGYEQFF; CDR3 DNA: TGTGCCAGCAGCCCCGGACGGATCCTGGGTTATGAGCAGTTCTTC
D gene: -; V gene: TRBV2; J gene: TRBJ2-5; clone size: few; CDR3 protein: CASREDAGETQYF; CDR3 DNA: TGTGCCAGCAGGGAAGACGCCGGAGAGACCCAGTACTTC
D gene: TRBD1; V gene: TRBV5-4; J gene: TRBJ1-1; clone size: -; CDR3 protein: CASSNPGGWTEAFF; CDR3 DNA: TGTGCCAGCAGCAACCCAGGGGGCTGGACTGAAGCTTTCTTT
D gene: -; V gene: TRBV20-1; J gene: TRBJ2-7; clone size: -; CDR3 protein: CSARPLSGTYEQYF; CDR3 DNA: TGCAGTGCTAGACCTCTTTCAGGGACCTACGAGCAGTACTTC
D gene: TRBD1; V gene: TRBV9; J gene: TRBJ1-1; clone size: -; CDR3 protein: CASSVGIGTANTEAFF; CDR3 DNA: TGTGCCAGCAGCGTAGGTATAGGGACAGCGAACACTGAAGCTTTCTTT
D gene: -; V gene: TRBV12-3/TRBV12-4; J gene: TRBJ2-7; clone size: -; CDR3 protein: CASSLGAGLEQYF; CDR3 DNA: TGTGCCAGCAGTTTAGGAGCCGGTCTGGAGCAGTACTTC
D gene: -; V gene: TRBV5-1; J gene: TRBJ1-3; clone size: -; CDR3 protein: CASRFGNPSSGNTIYF; CDR3 DNA: TGCGCCAGCAGGTTCGGCAATCCGAGCTCTGGAAACACCATATATTTT
D gene: -; V gene: TRBV11-2; J gene: TRBJ2-1; clone size: -; CDR3 protein: CASSSIRQVSYNEQFF; CDR3 DNA: TGTGCCAGCAGCTCAATACGACAGGTTTCCTACAATGAGCAGTTCTTC
D gene: -; V gene: TRBV5-5; J gene: TRBJ1-4; clone size: many; CDR3 protein: CASSSSDSYEKLFF; CDR3 DNA: TGTGCCAGCAGCTCCTCGGACAGTTATGAAAAACTGTTTTTT
D gene: -; V gene: TRBV27; J gene: TRBJ1-2; clone size: -; CDR3 protein: CASSLEGGYGYTF; CDR3 DNA: TGTGCCAGCAGTTTGGAGGGTGGCTATGGCTACACCTTC
D gene: -; V gene: TRBV14; J gene: TRBJ1-2; clone size: many; CDR3 protein: CASSHGPSYGYTF; CDR3 DNA: TGTGCCAGCAGCCACGGGCCTTCCTATGGCTACACCTTC
D gene: -; V gene: TRBV7-2; J gene: TRBJ1-5; clone size: few; CDR3 protein: CASSPYSNQPQHF; CDR3 DNA: TGTGCCAGCAGCCCCTATAGCAATCAGCCCCAGCATTTT
D gene: -; V gene: TRBV29-1; J gene: TRBJ2-3; clone size: -; CDR3 protein: CSVAFGVSTDTQYF; CDR3 DNA: TGCAGCGTCGCCTTTGGGGTTAGCACAGATACGCAGTATTTT
D gene: -; V gene: TRBV12-3/TRBV12-4; J gene: TRBJ2-3; clone size: many; CDR3 protein: CASSLGWTQNTQYF; CDR3 DNA: TGTGCCAGCAGTTTAGGGTGGACTCAGAATACGCAGTATTTT
D gene: -; V gene: TRBV7-9; J gene: TRBJ1-5; clone size: -; CDR3 protein: CASSLSGAQPQHF; CDR3 DNA: TGTGCCAGCAGCTTATCCGGGGCCCAGCCCCAGCATTTT
D gene: -; V gene: TRBV10-3; J gene: TRBJ1-5; clone size: few; CDR3 protein: CAIRKTENQPQHF; CDR3 DNA: TGTGCCATAAGGAAAACGGAGAATCAGCCCCAGCATTTT
D gene: -; V gene: TRBV4-1; J gene: TRBJ1-6; clone size: few; CDR3 protein: CASSQVRVGDPLHF; CDR3 DNA: TGCGCCAGCAGCCAAGTACGGGTGGGGGATCCCCTCCACTTT
D gene: -; V gene: TRBV4-1; J gene: TRBJ1-2; clone size: few; CDR3 protein: CASRDQGKMRDYTF; CDR3 DNA: TGCGCCAGCAGGGATCAGGGGAAGATGAGGGACTACACCTTC
D gene: TRBD1; V gene: TRBV6-6; J gene: TRBJ2-7; clone size: -; CDR3 protein: CASRNQGAYEQYF; CDR3 DNA: TGTGCCAGCAGGAATCAGGGGGCCTACGAGCAGTACTTC
D gene: -; V gene: TRBV11-2; J gene: TRBJ2-5; clone size: many; CDR3 protein: CASSLERTWGETQYF; CDR3 DNA: TGTGCCAGCAGCTTAGAGAGGACCTGGGGGGAGACCCAGTACTTC
D gene: -; V gene: TRBV12-3/TRBV12-4; J gene: TRBJ1-1; clone size: -; CDR3 protein: CASSFGGEMNTEAFF; CDR3 DNA: TGTGCCAGCAGTTTTGGGGGGGAGATGAACACTGAAGCTTTCTTT
D gene: -; V gene: TRBV19; J gene: TRBJ1-1; clone size: few; CDR3 protein: CASWFDAEAFF; CDR3 DNA: TGTGCCAGTTGGTTCGACGCTGAAGCTTTCTTT
D gene: TRBD2; V gene: TRBV20-1; J gene: TRBJ2-3; clone size: few; CDR3 protein: CSAHHPASGVTDTQYF; CDR3 DNA: TGCAGTGCTCACCACCCAGCCAGCGGGGTTACAGATACGCAGTATTTT
D gene: TRBD1; V gene: TRBV28; J gene: TRBJ2-2; clone size: -; CDR3 protein: CASSKGGANTGELFF; CDR3 DNA: TGTGCCAGCTCAAAAGGGGGCGCGAACACCGGGGAGCTGTTTTTT
D gene: -; V gene: TRBV9; J gene: TRBJ2-5; clone size: few; CDR3 protein: CASARGGIQETQYF; CDR3 DNA: TGTGCCAGCGCAAGGGGGGGAATTCAAGAGACCCAGTACTTC
D gene: -; V gene: TRBV3-1; J gene: TRBJ2-3; clone size: few; CDR3 protein: CASSQDRSSGDTQYF; CDR3 DNA: TGTGCCAGCAGCCAAGATAGGAGTAGCGGAGATACGCAGTATTTT
D gene: -; V gene: TRBV20-1; J gene: TRBJ2-6; clone size: few; CDR3 protein: CSATPDHSGANVLTF; CDR3 DNA: TGCAGTGCTACACCGGACCATTCTGGGGCCAACGTCCTGACTTTC
D gene: TRBD1; V gene: TRBV6-2/TRBV6-3; J gene: TRBJ2-3; clone size: -; CDR3 protein: CASTRDSSRDTQYF; CDR3 DNA: TGTGCCAGCACTCGGGACAGTTCGAGAGATACGCAGTATTTT
D gene: -; V gene: TRBV18; J gene: TRBJ1-4; clone size: once; CDR3 protein: CASSASGSFNEKLFF; CDR3 DNA: TGTGCCAGCTCAGCTTCAGGGTCCTTTAATGAAAAACTGTTTTTT
D gene: -; V gene: TRBV18; J gene: TRBJ2-3; clone size: few; CDR3 protein: CASSPPGLGTDTQYF; CDR3 DNA: TGTGCCAGCTCACCTCCGGGACTGGGCACAGATACGCAGTATTTT
D gene: TRBD1; V gene: TRBV29-1; J gene: TRBJ1-2; clone size: many; CDR3 protein: CSVEEGTGDHGYTF; CDR3 DNA: TGCAGCGTTGAAGAGGGGACAGGGGATCACGGCTACACCTTC
D gene: -; V gene: TRBV2; J gene: TRBJ2-7; clone size: -; CDR3 protein: CASSAGDIGTYEQYF; CDR3 DNA: TGTGCCAGCAGTGCTGGAGACATAGGCACCTACGAGCAGTACTTC
D gene: -; V gene: TRBV4-3; J gene: TRBJ1-1; clone size: -; CDR3 protein: CASSQGVGTEAFF; CDR3 DNA: TGCGCCAGCAGCCAAGGGGTCGGCACTGAAGCTTTCTTT
D gene: -; V gene: TRBV20-1; J gene: TRBJ1-1; clone size: many; CDR3 protein: CSADILGGETAEAFF; CDR3 DNA: TGCAGTGCAGACATATTAGGTGGTGAGACTGCTGAAGCTTTCTTT
D gene: TRBD2; V gene: TRBV20-1; J gene: TRBJ2-3; clone size: many; CDR3 protein: CSAVGGGADTQYF; CDR3 DNA: TGCAGTGCTGTGGGCGGGGGGGCAGATACGCAGTATTTT